The sequence of this T cell receptor beta chain was determined in a study of blood T cells in healthy people across ages. Healthy Caucasian individuals from Russia aged about 6 to 90 served as donors. A second PCR, run for about 7 to 12 cycles, used a sample-barcoded 5' primer plus a J-beta primer mix. TCRdb fed the 5' RACE reads into MiXCR, producing one record per CDR3 protein. The sample holds just over 1 million distinct CDR3 sequences, 35% to 55% seen once. Germline CDR1 is SGHKS and CDR2 is YYEKEE (reference sequence). Germline trimming cut 4 bases from V and 7 bases from J; bases unmatched to any gene: 7. The CDR3 consists of 13 residues.

The TCR sequence derives from an older woman in good health. The specimen was blood. J is TRBJ1-2 and V is TRBV5-5, with 7 bases aligning to TRBD1. The CDR3 DNA reads TGTGCCAGCAGCCGCGACAGGGATCCTGGCTACACCTTC. Amino acid sequence: CASSRDRDPGYTF.